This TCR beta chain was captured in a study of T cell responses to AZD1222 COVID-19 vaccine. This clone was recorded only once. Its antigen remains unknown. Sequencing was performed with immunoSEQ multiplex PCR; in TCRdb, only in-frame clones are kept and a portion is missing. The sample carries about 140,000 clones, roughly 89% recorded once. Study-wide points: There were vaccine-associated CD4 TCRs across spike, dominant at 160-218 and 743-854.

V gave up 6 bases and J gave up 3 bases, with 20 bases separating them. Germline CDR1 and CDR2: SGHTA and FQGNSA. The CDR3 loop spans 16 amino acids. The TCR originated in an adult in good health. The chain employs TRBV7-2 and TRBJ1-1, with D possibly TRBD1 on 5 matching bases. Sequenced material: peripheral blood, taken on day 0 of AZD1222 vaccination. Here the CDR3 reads CASRSDKAGRDTEAFF. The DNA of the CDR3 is TGTGCCAGCAGGTCGGATAAGGCAGGGAGAGACACTGAAGCTTTCTTT.